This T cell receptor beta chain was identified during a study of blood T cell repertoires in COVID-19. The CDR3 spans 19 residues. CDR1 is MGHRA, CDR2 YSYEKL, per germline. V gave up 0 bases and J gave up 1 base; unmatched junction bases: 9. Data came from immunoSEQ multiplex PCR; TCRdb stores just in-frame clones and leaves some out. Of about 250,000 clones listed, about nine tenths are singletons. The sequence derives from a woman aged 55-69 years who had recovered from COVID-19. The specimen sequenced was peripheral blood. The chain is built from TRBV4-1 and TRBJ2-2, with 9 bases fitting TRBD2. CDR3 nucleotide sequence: TGCGCCAGCAGCCAAGATGAGGAACTAGCGGGTAGGAACACCGGGGAGCTGTTTTTT. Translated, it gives CASSQDEELAGRNTGELFF.